Below, 4 T cell receptor beta chains from the same sample are listed, as sequenced in a study of T cell changes during pregnancy in multiple sclerosis. Some clones are missing from TCRdb's copy, which holds only in-frame ones; the method was immunoSEQ multiplex PCR. This table holds tens of thousands of clones, 90% to 95% found once. Sample: CD8+ T cells from peripheral blood mononuclear cells, taken in the third trimester of pregnancy. These receptors were obtained from a female donor with multiple sclerosis, enrolled in a pregnancy study.

The J gene is TRBJ2-7, the V gene TRBV11-1; a possible D gene is TRBD1 (6 bases). Looked up from germline, CDR1 is SGHAT and CDR2 is FQDESV (reference sequence). The length of the CDR3 is 15 residues. The ends were cut back, 2 bases at V and 0 bases at J, with 11 bases in the middle. DNA for the CDR3: TGTGCCAGCAGCTTACCCAGGGGCAGCTCCTACGAGCAGTACTTC. Its translation: CASSLPRGSSYEQYF.

J is TRBJ2-7 and V is TRBV4-1, with a possible D match to TRBD2 (5 bases). The CDR3 loop spans 15 amino acids. Deletions cut 1 base from V and 2 bases from J, with 12 bases between. Germline CDR1 reads MGHRA; CDR2 reads YSYEKL. The CDR3: CASSQVASGTYEQYF. CDR3 DNA sequence: TGCGCCAGCAGCCAAGTTGCGAGCGGCACCTACGAGCAGTACTTC.

The rearrangement links TRBV19 to TRBJ1-1, with a weak D call TRBD1 (5 bases). Trimming took 10 bases from V and 3 from J, leaving 9 bases between them. Germline V gene data show CDR1 as LNHDA and CDR2 as SQIVND (reference sequence). The CDR3 has 11 amino acids. The CDR3, as DNA: TGTGCCACGGGGGGGGACACTGAAGCTTTCTTT. It encodes CATGGDTEAFF.

The chain uses TRBV13 and TRBJ2-7, with D perhaps TRBD2 (5 bases). The germline gives CDR1 PRHDT, CDR2 FYEKMQ (reference sequence). The CDR3 extends over 14 amino acids. Trimming took off 2 bases at V and 3 bases at J, with 11 bases between the two ends. The CDR3, as DNA: TGTGCCAGCAGCTTACCCGGACTCGGCTACGAGCAGTACTTC. Protein: CASSLPGLGYEQYF.